The 30 T cell receptor beta chains in this list originate from one sample, sequenced in a study of metastatic and nonmetastatic thyroid tumors. TCRdb re-called the PCR reads through MiXCR. The sample includes more than 9,500 clones, around 33% of them seen just once. No treatment had been given to any patient before thyroid surgery. Sequencing input: tumor tissue. Receptors were obtained from a male donor with papillary thyroid cancer or a benign thyroid nodule (not recorded which). Some clones in this sample may be carry-over from other donors' samples.

This clone is medium-sized. The chain links TRBV20-1 to TRBJ1-2; TRBD1 might be the D (5 bases). In germline, CDR1 is DFQATT, CDR2 SNEGSKA (reference sequence). The CDR3 is made up of 14 amino acids. Deletions cut 0 bases from V and 4 bases from J, with 12 bases between. The CDR3 DNA sequence: TGCAGTGCTAGAGATAAATATCAGGGCTATGGCTACACCTTC. Residues: CSARDKYQGYGYTF.

This clone appeared a few times. The CDR3 DNA is TGTGCCAGCAGTGATCCGGGAAACATGTACTTC. This codes for CASSDPGNMYF. The chain recombines TRBV28 with TRBJ2-7, with D perhaps TRBD2 (5 bases). CDR1 MDHEN and CDR2 SYDVKM come from the germline V gene. This CDR3 is 11 amino acids long. V lost 5 bases and J 12 bases, leaving 14 bases between the germline ends.

The chain employs TRBV6-6 and TRBJ1-1; D remains ambiguous. Trimming stripped 0 bases from V and 3 bases from J, with 11 bases between. The germline gives CDR1 MNHNY, CDR2 SVGAGI (reference sequence). The CDR3 extends over 15 amino acids. CDR3 region: CASSYSKRGDTEAFF. CDR3 nucleotide sequence: TGTGCCAGCAGTTACTCGAAACGAGGAGACACTGAAGCTTTCTTT.

There are many counts of this clone. A much larger clone lies a single base off, so this may be a read error. At the DNA level, this CDR3 is encoded by other sequences in the same sample as well. The chain combines TRBV27 with TRBJ1-2; no clear D. CDR3 size: 15 residues. Germline assignment: CDR1 MNHEY and CDR2 SMNVEV (reference sequence). CDR3: CASSFSGIANCGYTF. The CDR3, as DNA: TGTGCCAGCAGTTTTTCGGGGATCGCTAACTGTGGCTACACCTTC.

As regards this clone: This may be a read error, as it is one base from a much larger clone. The same CDR3 also results from other DNA sequences found in this sample. J is TRBJ2-1 and V is TRBV18; no firm D call. The V and J ends lost 4 bases and 9 bases respectively, with 7 bases between them. Germline CDR1 KGHSH, CDR2 LQKENI. The CDR3 covers 11 residues. The CDR3 is CASSRVCEQFF. The CDR3 DNA follows: TGTGCCAGCTCACGAGTGTGTGAGCAGTTCTTC.

This clone has a handful of counts. The chain recombines TRBV11-2 with TRBJ2-3, with 12 bases that match TRBD2. The germline V gene encodes CDR1 SGHAT and CDR2 FQNNGV. The ends lost 7 bases at V and 5 bases at J; junction bases unmatched: 10. CDR3 length: 16 residues. The CDR3: CASIFPPSGRGDTQYF. The CDR3 DNA follows: TGTGCCAGCATCTTTCCTCCTAGCGGGAGGGGAGATACGCAGTATTTT.

V is TRBV20-1 and J is TRBJ2-7; TRBD2 might be the D (6 bases). V gave up 6 bases and J gave up 7 bases, with 19 bases separating them. Germline V lookup: CDR1 DFQATT, CDR2 SNEGSKA (reference sequence). The CDR3 has 13 amino acids. The CDR3 protein is CSATSGVRGEQYF. Here the CDR3 DNA reads TGCAGTGCCACCTCGGGGGTTCGAGGTGAGCAGTACTTC.

As for this clone: Relative to the germline gene, one junction end is altered; a read error may explain this. This sequence joins TRBV5-1 and TRBJ1-2; D ambiguous. Germline V lookup: CDR1 SGHRS, CDR2 YFSETQ. The length of the CDR3 is 13 residues. CDR3 sequence reads: CSSSLVPAEGYTF. As DNA, the CDR3 is TGCTCCAGCAGCTTGGTACCGGCGGAGGGCTACACCTTC.

This chain uses TRBV18 with TRBJ1-1; 7 bases align to TRBD1. V shed 6 bases and J 9 bases; nucleotides not matched to a gene: 10. This CDR3 has 13 residues. Germline lookup yields CDR1 KGHSH and CDR2 LQKENI. The CDR3 loop is CASSRPGTEKAFF. The CDR3 DNA follows: TGTGCCAGCTCGCGTCCCGGGACAGAAAAAGCTTTCTTT.

This clone was observed a handful of times. The V gene is TRBV15, the J gene TRBJ1-5; D not resolved. Germline V gene lookup returns CDR1 LNHNV and CDR2 YYDKDF (reference sequence). The CDR3 covers 14 residues. The V and J ends lost 1 base and 1 base respectively, with 5 bases between them. The CDR3 sequence is CATSRGQSNQPQHF. The CDR3 coding sequence is TGTGCCACCAGCAGAGGACAAAGCAATCAGCCCCAGCATTTT. Full variable domain (rest looked up from reference TRBV15 and TRBJ1-5): DAMVIQNPRYQVTQFGKPVTLSCSQTLNHNVMYWYQQKSSQAPKLLFHYYDKDFNNEADTPDNFQSRRPNTSFCFLDIRSPGLGDTAMYLCATSRGQSNQPQHFGDGTRLSIL.

This clone ranks as large (0.1 to 1%). At the DNA level, this CDR3 is encoded by other sequences in the same sample as well. This chain joins TRBV4-2 and TRBJ1-3, with no clear D. The germline V and J ends were trimmed by 5 bases and 7 bases, with 3 bases remaining between them. Germline CDR1 reads LGHNA; CDR2 reads YNFKEQ. CDR3 length: 10 amino acids. CDR3 sequence reads: CASSGNTIYF. The CDR3 DNA follows: TGTGCCAGCAGCGGGAACACCATATATTTT.

By its share, this clone is medium-sized. This chain connects TRBV6-2 or TRBV6-3 to TRBJ2-1; D unresolved. V lost 5 bases and J lost 5, with 16 bases in between. This CDR3 region has 15 residues. Germline V gene data show CDR1 as MNHEY and CDR2 as SVGEGT. This CDR3 is CASSTLKDGHNEQFF. CDR3 bases: TGTGCCAGCAGTACATTAAAGGACGGACACAATGAGCAGTTCTTC.

J is TRBJ2-7 and V is TRBV7-2; 7 bases are a match to TRBD1. The junction had 7 bases not matched to a gene; V was cut back by 4 bases and J by 4 bases. Germline CDR1 and CDR2: SGHTA and FQGNSA. The CDR3 is made up of 14 amino acids. For the CDR3, the DNA is TGTGCCAGCAGCTCGGGACAGATCCCTTACGAGCAGTACTTC. Amino acids: CASSSGQIPYEQYF.

This clone was found many times. This sequence joins TRBV28 and TRBJ2-7, with 8 positions matching TRBD1. The V segment lost 3 bases and the J segment 2 bases; nucleotides outside the gene matches: 9. Germline CDR1 MDHEN, CDR2 SYDVKM. The CDR3 has 16 amino acids. The CDR3 loop reads CASSFRTGPYTYEQYV. The CDR3, as DNA: TGTGCCAGCAGTTTCCGGACAGGGCCATACACCTACGAGCAGTACGTC.

This chain uses TRBV5-1 with TRBJ2-7; TRBD1 is a possible D gene (6 bases). Trimming took off 2 bases at V and 5 bases at J, with 17 bases between the two ends. The germline V gene has CDR1 SGHRS and CDR2 YFSETQ. The CDR3 is 15 residues long. Here the CDR3 DNA reads TGCGCCAGCAGCTTACCCCTGGGGGCGAACGACGAGCAGTACTTC. Translated: CASSLPLGANDEQYF.

In this sample, this clone turned up many times. The chain employs TRBV5-4 and TRBJ1-2; a weak D match, TRBD1 (5 bases). CDR3 size: 16 residues. V lost 3 bases and J lost 8, with 23 bases in between. CDR1 and CDR2 (germline): SGHNT, YYREEE (reference sequence). CDR3 DNA sequence: TGTGCCAGCAGCTCAGGGTTTGAGGGTTACTCGGGGGGCTACACCTTC. Translated, it gives CASSSGFEGYSGGYTF.

Many counts were recorded for this clone. The J gene is TRBJ1-6, the V gene TRBV28; 11 nucleotides line up with TRBD1. From germline, CDR1 is MDHEN and CDR2 SYDVKM. The CDR3 consists of 15 residues. The V gene end was trimmed by 2 bases and the J gene end by 9 bases; junction bases not matched to a gene: 3. The CDR3 sequence is CASSLRDRGISPLHF. CDR3 DNA sequence: TGTGCCAGCAGTTTAAGGGACAGGGGGATTTCACCCCTCCACTTT.

This clone turned up a few times. This chain uses TRBV6-1 with TRBJ2-7; the D is unclear. The ends were cut back, 4 bases at V and 2 bases at J, with 15 bases in the middle. The CDR3 is 15 amino acids. CDR1 is MNHNS and CDR2 is SASEGT in the germline V gene. The DNA of the CDR3 is TGTGCCAGCAGTGTCGCCAGGCCCTCGCCCTACGAGCAGTACTTC. Its translation: CASSVARPSPYEQYF.

J is TRBJ2-7 and V is TRBV6-2 or TRBV6-3, with 7 bases aligning to TRBD1. The ends lost 6 bases at V and 6 bases at J; junction bases unmatched: 11. Germline V gives CDR1 MNHEY, CDR2 SVGEGT. This CDR3 region has 14 residues. As DNA, the CDR3 is TGTGCCAGCAGACAAACCCGCAGGGGGTTCGAGCAGTACTTC. Translation: CASRQTRRGFEQYF.

This clone has ten or more counts. An end of the junction differs from the germline gene, which may be a read error. Other DNA sequences from this sample encode an identical CDR3 as well. The chain carries TRBV7-3 and TRBJ1-1, with unresolved D. In germline, CDR1 is SGHTA, CDR2 FQGTGA. This CDR3 has 15 amino acids. This CDR3 reads CASSLTRGMNTEAFF. The DNA of the CDR3 is TGTGCCAGCAGCCTAACTCGAGGAATGAACACTGAAGCTTTCTTT.

This clone was seen a handful of times. This chain uses TRBV6-6 with TRBJ2-7, with a possible D match to TRBD1 (6 bases). The germline V and J ends were trimmed by 2 bases and 7 bases, with 12 bases remaining between them. The CDR3 has 13 amino acids. Germline loops: CDR1 MNHNY, CDR2 SVGAGI (reference sequence). CDR3 in amino acids: CASSYRSRGEQYF. The CDR3 coding sequence is TGTGCCAGCAGTTACCGATCGAGGGGGGAGCAGTACTTC.

The table lists this clone with many counts. Other DNA sequences from this sample encode an identical CDR3 as well. The chain employs TRBV7-6 and TRBJ2-7, with 13 bases lining up with TRBD2. The CDR3 totals 17 residues. Looked up from germline, CDR1 is SGHVS and CDR2 is FNYEAQ. The CDR3 DNA reads as TGTGCCAGCAGCTCCCCTGCTACTAGCGGGAGGGCCATCGGTAGGTGCGTC. Its translation: CASSSPATSGRAIGRCV.

This clone was detected only once. DNA of the CDR3: TGTGCCAGCAGCCGAGGACAGGGGGGTAACTATGGCTACACCTTC. This codes for CASSRGQGGNYGYTF. The chain has TRBV4-2 and TRBJ1-2; 10 bases agree with TRBD1. The V gene end was trimmed by 4 bases and the J gene end by 1 base; junction bases not matched to a gene: 3. The germline V gene encodes CDR1 LGHNA and CDR2 YNFKEQ. CDR3 size: 15 residues.

The sample holds many counts of this clone. A much more abundant neighbour one base away suggests this may be a read error. This same CDR3 is encoded by further DNA sequences in the sample. The chain recombines TRBV18 with TRBJ2-1, with no clear D. CDR1 is KGHSH, CDR2 LQKENI, per germline. This CDR3 contains 11 residues. V was clipped by 4 bases and J by 9 bases, with 7 bases between them. The CDR3 DNA reads TGTGCCAGCTCACGCGTGTGTGAGCAGTTCTTC. Translated, it gives CASSRVCEQFF.

By frequency in the sample, this clone is medium-sized. The V and J genes are TRBV5-1 and TRBJ2-1; 7 positions agree with TRBD1. CDR3 length equals 15 residues. The V gene's germline CDR1 is SGHRS and CDR2 YFSETQ. The junction had 6 bases not matched to a gene; V was cut back by 3 bases and J by 3 bases. The CDR3 nucleotides are TGCGCCAGCAGCTGGACCGGGACAGACTACAATGAGCAGTTCTTC. The encoded protein is CASSWTGTDYNEQFF.

This clone is medium-sized by share. The chain combines TRBV14 with TRBJ2-2; TRBD1 is a possible D gene (6 bases). V was pared by 1 base and J by 3 bases, with 15 bases between. Germline CDR1 and CDR2: SGHDN and FVKESK. The CDR3 extends over 17 amino acids. CDR3 residues: CASSQVHRAKDTGELFF. The CDR3 DNA reads as TGTGCCAGCAGCCAAGTTCACAGGGCAAAGGACACCGGGGAGCTGTTTTTT.

This clone counts as large (0.1 to 1%). The chain is built from TRBV9 and TRBJ1-2; D is perhaps TRBD1 (5 bases). Germline loops: CDR1 SGDLS, CDR2 YYNGEE. Trimming pared 0 bases from V and 4 bases from J, leaving 13 bases between. The CDR3 totals 15 residues. CDR3 loop: CASSVGGQTSYGYTF. In nucleotides, the CDR3 is TGTGCCAGCAGCGTAGGGGGCCAGACGAGCTATGGCTACACCTTC.

The genes are TRBV20-1 and TRBJ2-5, with TRBD2 matching 9 bases. Germline V gene lookup returns CDR1 DFQATT and CDR2 SNEGSKA (reference sequence). J gave up 2 bases and V 1 base, and 5 bases lay outside the gene matches. This CDR3 is built from 15 residues. The CDR3, as DNA: TGCAGTGCTAGAGCTGCTAGCGGGATTCAAGAGACCCAGTACTTC. This sequence encodes CSARAASGIQETQYF.

By sample share, this clone is large. The chain couples TRBV20-1 to TRBJ2-7; TRBD2 matches at 7 bases. V shed 0 bases and J 3 bases; nucleotides not matched to a gene: 14. The CDR3 length is 17 residues. The germline V gene has CDR1 DFQATT and CDR2 SNEGSKA (reference sequence). CDR3 sequence reads: CSARDVGPRAGRYEQYV. Here the CDR3 DNA reads TGCAGTGCTAGAGATGTAGGGCCGAGAGCGGGGCGCTACGAGCAGTACGTC.

In the case of this clone: The junction departs from germline at one end; a sequencing error may be responsible. V and J are TRBV12-3 or TRBV12-4 and TRBJ1-2; the match to TRBD1 covers 9 bases. The length of the CDR3 is 14 residues. The CDR3 protein is CASIPGQGPYAYTF. The CDR3 nucleotides read TGTGCCAGCATTCCGGGACAGGGCCCATATGCCTACACCTTC.